This T cell receptor beta chain originates from a study of response to subunit inactivated influenza vaccine. Trimming at V came to 6 bases and at J to 8 bases, leaving 12 bases not matched to a gene. The CDR3 sequence is 15 residues long. Each CDR3 protein gets one entry after TCRdb re-called the RT-PCR reads with MiXCR. The table lists some 570,000 distinct CDR3 sequences, around 11% of them singletons. This sample also belongs to another study, concerning T cells expressing NK-cell markers. That study reports: Libraries used 5'RACE template switching adding universal primer site and UMIs. Dominant NKG2C+ clonotype frequencies of about 1.0-8% of CD8+ T cells were measured in six or seven donors. In four donors, dominant clonotypes made up about 25-60.1% of CD3+CD56-NKG2C+ cells. Expanded clones of NKG2C+ T cells had an unclear HCMV specificity.

The sequenced sample was PBMCs from blood, obtained on the day of vaccination. The chain combines TRBV12-3 or TRBV12-4 with TRBJ1-4; TRBD1 matches at 7 bases. The receptor comes from a man in his fifties who received an inactivated influenza vaccine. CDR3 coding DNA: TGTGCCAGCAGGCCAAGGGACAGACAAAGGGAAAAACTGTTTTTT. This sequence encodes CASRPRDRQREKLFF.